These T cell receptor beta chains were read from a single sample in a study of blood T cell repertoires in COVID-19. TCRdb keeps only in-frame clones here, not all; method: immunoSEQ multiplex PCR. The table records about 310,000 clones, 87% of them present only once. Input material: peripheral blood. The receptors were gathered from a woman in her 50s who had recovered from COVID-19. Both conserved end residues are part of each CDR3. The D gene is left open where the match is weak. The size of a clone is reported for some rows only, either as once, few or many, or as a class for expanded clones.

TRBV28	TRBJ1-5	-	-	TGTGCCAGCAGTTTATTCGGGACCGGGGGTAGCAATCAGCCCCAGCATTTT	CASSLFGTGGSNQPQHF
TRBV7-2	TRBJ2-3	-	-	TGTGCCAGCAGCTCGGTAGCAGGGAGCACAGATACGCAGTATTTT	CASSSVAGSTDTQYF
TRBV7-8	TRBJ1-1	few	-	TGTGCCAGCAGACGGGACAAGACCACTGAAGCTTTCTTT	CASRRDKTTEAFF
TRBV3-1/TRBV3-2	TRBJ2-2	-	TRBD2	TGTGCCAGCAGCCAAGATTGGGGACTAGCGGAGAACACCGGGGAGCTGTTTTTT	CASSQDWGLAENTGELFF
TRBV18	TRBJ2-3	-	TRBD1	TGTGCCAGCTCACCACGGACAGGGAACGCAGATACGCAGTATTTT	CASSPRTGNADTQYF
TRBV18	TRBJ2-7	-	-	TGTGCCAGCTCACCAAGGGCGGGGTCTACCTACGAGCAGTACTTC	CASSPRAGSTYEQYF
TRBV5-1	TRBJ2-3	-	TRBD2	TGCGCCAGCAGCTTGTTCGGCGGGAGGGCCGTCACAGATACGCAGTATTTT	CASSLFGGRAVTDTQYF
TRBV2	TRBJ1-3	-	-	TGTGCCAGCAGTCTGGGGGCGTTCTCTGGAAACACCATATATTTT	CASSLGAFSGNTIYF
TRBV4-1	TRBJ1-2	-	TRBD1	TGCGCCAGCAGCCAAACAGGGGGGGATTTCTATGGCTACACCTTC	CASSQTGGDFYGYTF
TRBV9	TRBJ2-7	-	TRBD2	TGTGCCAGCAGCGTAACCTCTAGCGGGAGGGCCGGAAACGAGCAGTACTTC	CASSVTSSGRAGNEQYF
TRBV9	TRBJ1-2	once	-	TGTGCCAGCAGCGAAGACTACAGGGACCGGAGCTATGGCTACACCTTC	CASSEDYRDRSYGYTF
TRBV11-2	TRBJ1-2	-	-	TGTGCCAGCAGCCGCAGTTCTAACTATGGCTACACCTTC	CASSRSSNYGYTF